This T cell receptor (beta chain) stems from a study of cytomegalovirus exposure and HLA in healthy donors. Amplification used 60 Vbeta primers and 13 Jbeta primers. Only in-frame clones appear in the TCRdb table, and some are missing; sequencing was by immunoSEQ multiplex PCR. The top ten clones hold about 4.5% of a sample with approximately 170,000 clones, roughly three quarters of them seen once. Trimming pared 0 bases from V and 5 bases from J, leaving 8 bases between. This CDR3 spans 13 amino acids. Per the germline V gene, CDR1 is SGHTS and CDR2 is YDEGEE. The chain couples TRBV5-8 to TRBJ2-5; D unclear. The TCR originated in a man aged 18 to 30 in good health and CMV-seropositive. Sequenced material: PBMCs. CDR3 residues: CASSLALRETQYF. The DNA of the CDR3 is TGTGCCAGCAGCTTGGCCCTGAGGGAGACCCAGTACTTC.